This is a list of T cell receptor beta chains from one sample in a study of CD8 T cells in Susac syndrome. Using its own MiXCR run on the immunoSEQ multiplex PCR reads, TCRdb lists one record per CDR3 protein. The table has over 100,000 distinct CDR3 sequences, roughly 95% seen once. The source material was CD4+ T cells from PBMCs. Source of these receptors: a human donor with Susac syndrome. Each CDR3 is given with its conserved first and last residue. A D gene is named only where the DNA matches it firmly. Clone size appears in some rows only: once, few, many, or a class for an expanded clone.

CDR3 length	V gene	J gene	D gene	clone size	CDR3 protein	CDR3 DNA
15	TRBV29-1	TRBJ1-1	TRBD1	-	CSVGRQGNMNTEAFF	TGCAGCGTCGGTAGACAGGGAAACATGAACACTGAAGCTTTCTTT
14	TRBV28	TRBJ2-5	-	-	CASSQSSPRETQYF	TGTGCCAGCAGTCAGAGTTCCCCGAGGGAGACCCAGTACTTC
14	TRBV2	TRBJ2-7	-	-	CASSAGTLAYEQYF	TGTGCCAGCAGCGCCGGGACACTCGCCTACGAGCAGTACTTC
11	TRBV29-1	TRBJ1-1	-	-	CSVHGGFEAFF	TGCAGCGTTCACGGAGGGTTTGAAGCTTTCTTT
12	TRBV2	TRBJ2-1	-	-	CASSESVNEQFF	TGTGCCAGCAGTGAATCAGTCAATGAGCAGTTCTTC
14	TRBV23-1	TRBJ1-2	-	-	CASSQRGLDYGYTF	TGCGCCAGCAGTCAGCGGGGATTGGACTATGGCTACACCTTC
14	TRBV7-2	TRBJ2-5	TRBD1	once	CASSLYGTEETQYF	TGTGCCAGCAGCTTGTACGGGACAGAAGAGACCCAGTACTTC
13	TRBV5-1	TRBJ2-7	TRBD1	-	CASSFGTADEQYF	TGCGCCAGCAGCTTCGGGACAGCCGACGAGCAGTACTTC
14	TRBV7-9	TRBJ1-4	-	-	CASSLAGSFEKLFF	TGTGCCAGCAGCTTAGCAGGGAGTTTTGAAAAACTGTTTTTT
15	TRBV24-1	TRBJ2-2	TRBD1	-	CATSEPTGGTGELFF	TGTGCCACCAGTGAACCGACAGGGGGCACCGGGGAGCTGTTTTTT
12	TRBV9	TRBJ1-2	-	-	CASSEEPYGYTF	TGTGCCAGCAGCGAAGAACCCTATGGCTACACCTTC
16	TRBV3-1	TRBJ2-1	TRBD2	-	CASSHWGTSDFNEQFF	TGTGCCAGCAGCCACTGGGGGACTAGCGATTTCAATGAGCAGTTCTTC
14	TRBV5-5	TRBJ2-1	TRBD2	-	CASTFVAGGNEQFF	TGTGCCAGCACCTTCGTGGCGGGGGGAAACGAGCAGTTCTTC
15	TRBV2	TRBJ1-3	TRBD1	-	CASSPTGGSGNTIYF	TGTGCCAGCAGTCCTACAGGGGGCTCTGGAAACACCATATATTTT
16	TRBV10-3	TRBJ2-7	TRBD1	-	CAISEHAGTGSYEQYF	TGTGCCATCAGTGAGCACGCCGGGACAGGGTCCTACGAGCAGTACTTC
14	TRBV5-6	TRBJ2-5	-	-	CASSKTVGQETQYF	TGTGCCAGCAGCAAGACAGTGGGACAAGAGACCCAGTACTTC
15	TRBV20-1	TRBJ2-3	-	-	CSARDLSGLTDTQYF	TGCAGTGCTAGAGATCTGTCCGGGCTCACAGATACGCAGTATTTT
13	TRBV5-5	TRBJ1-2	-	-	CASSLGTPYGYTF	TGTGCCAGCAGCTTGGGCACTCCCTATGGCTACACCTTC
13	TRBV7-9	TRBJ1-2	-	-	CASSTSGSYGYTF	TGTGCCAGCAGCACCTCCGGGAGCTATGGCTACACCTTC
11	TRBV28	TRBJ2-4	-	-	CAFGGLNIQYF	TGTGCCTTCGGGGGGCTAAACATTCAGTACTTC
11	TRBV20-1	TRBJ2-7	-	-	CSARYGSEQYF	TGCAGTGCTAGATATGGGTCCGAGCAGTACTTC
14	TRBV20-1	TRBJ2-1	TRBD2	-	CSARNGGRTNEQFF	TGCAGTGCTAGGAATGGCGGGAGGACCAATGAGCAGTTCTTC
13	TRBV19	TRBJ1-1	-	-	CASKGPFPAEAFF	TGTGCCAGTAAAGGTCCCTTCCCCGCTGAAGCTTTCTTT
15	TRBV20-1	TRBJ2-1	TRBD2	once	CSAVPLAGGVHEQFF	TGCAGTGCCGTCCCACTAGCGGGAGGTGTGCATGAGCAGTTCTTC
11	TRBV29-1	TRBJ1-1	-	-	CSVLRATEAFF	TGCAGCGTTCTTAGGGCCACTGAAGCTTTCTTT
15	TRBV21-1	TRBJ2-7	-	-	CASSDRRTLAAEQYF	TGTGCCAGCAGCGATAGAAGAACGCTAGCCGCCGAGCAGTACTTC
13	TRBV7-7	TRBJ2-5	-	-	CASSTQARGTQYF	TGTGCTAGCAGCACCCAGGCCCGAGGGACCCAGTACTTC
15	TRBV25-1	TRBJ2-1	-	-	CASSDIRSSYNEQFF	TGTGCCAGCAGTGATATAAGGAGCTCCTACAATGAGCAGTTCTTC
13	TRBV27	TRBJ2-7	-	-	CASRMGLRYEQYF	TGTGCCAGCAGGATGGGACTTAGATACGAGCAGTACTTC
16	TRBV3-1	TRBJ1-5	TRBD1	-	CASSQGDRGFNQPQHF	TGTGCCAGCAGCCAGGGGGACAGGGGGTTCAATCAGCCCCAGCATTTT
11	TRBV30	TRBJ2-7	-	-	CAWSVALEQYF	TGTGCCTGGAGTGTTGCCCTCGAGCAGTACTTC
13	TRBV11-3	TRBJ2-2	-	-	CASSQEDGGELFF	TGTGCCAGCAGCCAGGAGGATGGGGGGGAGCTGTTTTTT
16	TRBV7-9	TRBJ2-1	TRBD2	-	CASSSFGTSTYNEQFF	TGTGCCAGCAGCTCCTTCGGGACTAGCACCTACAATGAGCAGTTCTTC
12	TRBV20-1	TRBJ2-1	-	-	CSARIINNEQFF	TGCAGTGCTAGAATAATCAACAATGAGCAGTTCTTC
16	TRBV18	TRBJ1-1	-	-	CASSQNGPASSTEAFF	TGTGCCAGCTCACAAAACGGACCCGCCTCGAGCACTGAAGCTTTCTTT
13	TRBV20-1	TRBJ1-4	TRBD1	-	CSAGQGAGEKLFF	TGCAGTGCCGGACAGGGGGCGGGTGAAAAACTGTTTTTT
16	TRBV20-1	TRBJ1-2	-	-	CSARAAMGGRGNGYTF	TGCAGTGCTAGAGCTGCCATGGGGGGCCGGGGTAATGGCTACACCTTC
14	TRBV20-1	TRBJ2-5	TRBD2	-	CSANLRRGGGTQYF	TGCAGTGCTAACCTCCGACGGGGGGGTGGGACCCAGTACTTC
16	TRBV4-2	TRBJ2-1	-	-	CASSQLLPEGDNEQFF	TGTGCCAGCAGCCAACTACTCCCCGAAGGGGACAATGAGCAGTTCTTC
15	TRBV19	TRBJ1-5	-	-	CATGTRQVQYQPQHF	TGTGCCACCGGTACCCGACAGGTTCAATATCAGCCCCAGCATTTT
14	TRBV15	TRBJ2-1	-	-	CATSIGGSHGEQFF	TGTGCCACCAGCATAGGAGGGAGCCATGGTGAGCAGTTCTTC
13	TRBV9	TRBJ2-5	-	-	CASSVIEEGTQYF	TGTGCCAGCAGCGTCATAGAGGAGGGGACCCAGTACTTC
15	TRBV24-1	TRBJ2-5	TRBD1	-	CATSTLDRVQETQYF	TGTGCCACCAGTACCTTGGACAGGGTGCAGGAGACCCAGTACTTC
13	TRBV20-1	TRBJ1-1	TRBD1	-	CSAPWTGVPEAFF	TGCAGTGCTCCTTGGACAGGAGTCCCTGAAGCTTTCTTT
13	TRBV2	TRBJ2-7	-	-	CASRTSGAYEQYF	TGTGCCAGCAGAACTAGTGGGGCCTACGAGCAGTACTTC
15	TRBV27	TRBJ2-1	TRBD2	-	CASSRLAGGPNEQFF	TGTGCCAGCAGCAGACTAGCGGGAGGTCCCAATGAGCAGTTCTTC
14	TRBV5-1	TRBJ1-2	-	-	CASSEGRPGGGYTF	TGCGCCAGCAGCGAGGGACGGCCCGGGGGTGGCTACACCTTC
13	TRBV12-3/TRBV12-4	TRBJ1-1	TRBD1	once	CASSDRGWTEAFF	TGTGCCAGCAGTGACAGGGGATGGACTGAAGCTTTCTTT
13	TRBV12-3/TRBV12-4	TRBJ2-5	-	-	CASNGTPKETQYF	TGTGCCAGCAATGGGACACCCAAAGAGACCCAGTACTTC
13	TRBV20-1	TRBJ2-7	TRBD2	-	CSASLAGAGEQYF	TGCAGTGCTAGTTTAGCGGGAGCAGGCGAGCAGTACTTC
18	TRBV6-1	TRBJ1-5	TRBD1	-	CASSDFRDRGLGNQPQHF	TGTGCCAGCAGTGACTTCCGGGACAGGGGATTAGGCAATCAGCCCCAGCATTTT
18	TRBV11-2	TRBJ2-1	TRBD2	-	CASSPGGPASGLYNEQFF	TGTGCCAGCAGCCCCGGGGGACCGGCTAGCGGCCTCTACAATGAGCAGTTCTTC
13	TRBV6-5	TRBJ1-1	-	-	CASSAPKNTEAFF	TGTGCCAGCAGCGCTCCCAAGAACACTGAAGCTTTCTTT